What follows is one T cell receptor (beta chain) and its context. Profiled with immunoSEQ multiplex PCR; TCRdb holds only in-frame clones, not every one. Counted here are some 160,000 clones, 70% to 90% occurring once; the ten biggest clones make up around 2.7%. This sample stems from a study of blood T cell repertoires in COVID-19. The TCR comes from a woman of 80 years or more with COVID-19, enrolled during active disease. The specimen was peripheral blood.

For the CDR3, the DNA is TGTGCCTGGACAGGGTCCGCAGATACGCAGTATTTT. This translates into CAWTGSADTQYF. This chain joins TRBV30 and TRBJ2-3; D is possibly TRBD1 (5 bases). Germline CDR1 GTSNPN, CDR2 SVGIG (reference sequence). V shed 4 bases and J shed 4 bases, with 9 bases lying between them. The CDR3 runs 12 residues.